Listed below are T cell receptor beta chains from one sample, sequenced in a study of cytomegalovirus exposure and HLA in healthy donors. The repertoire was sequenced with immunoSEQ multiplex PCR; TCRdb's copy has only in-frame clones and lacks some. The sample lists 60,000 to 65,000 clones, roughly 71% occurring once. The sequenced material came from PBMCs. These receptors were taken from a man between 50 and 59 years old in good health and CMV-seropositive. Both conserved end residues are part of each CDR3. D genes are given only for firm matches. Some rows mark clone size as missing; the rest say once, few, many or name a class of expanded clone.

j_gene,v_gene,abundance,d_gene,CDR3aa,CDR3nt
TRBJ2-7,TRBV7-2,.,TRBD2,CASSLTSGTYEQYF,TGTGCCAGCAGCCTTACTAGCGGAACCTACGAGCAGTACTTC
TRBJ2-1,TRBV29-1,.,TRBD1,CSAGTGVLTEQFF,TGCAGCGCCGGGACAGGGGTGTTGACTGAGCAGTTCTTC
TRBJ2-7,TRBV6-6,.,.,CASSYAGIIYEQYF,TGTGCCAGCAGTTACGCAGGGATAATCTACGAGCAGTACTTC
TRBJ1-5,TRBV28,.,.,CASSLQGPQHF,TGTGCCAGCAGTCTCCAGGGACCCCAGCATTTT
TRBJ1-5,TRBV6-1,.,.,CASSEWSGGNQPQHF,TGTGCCAGCAGTGAGTGGTCAGGGGGCAATCAGCCCCAGCATTTT
TRBJ2-1,TRBV2,.,TRBD1,CASSVASPGTGADEQFF,TGTGCCAGCAGTGTGGCCTCCCCCGGGACAGGGGCGGATGAGCAGTTCTTC
TRBJ2-1,TRBV7-9,.,.,CASSLSLEQFF,TGTGCCAGCAGCTTATCACTAGAGCAGTTCTTC
TRBJ1-3,TRBV7-8,few,.,CASSLQGATGNTIYF,TGTGCCAGCAGCCTACAGGGAGCCACTGGAAACACCATATATTTT
TRBJ1-5,TRBV19,.,TRBD1,CASSIVQGSNQPQHF,TGTGCCAGTAGTATCGTACAGGGGAGCAATCAGCCCCAGCATTTT
TRBJ1-2,TRBV7-9,.,TRBD1,CASSPGVGQNYGYTF,TGTGCCAGCAGCCCCGGGGTGGGACAGAACTATGGCTACACCTTC
TRBJ2-7,TRBV7-2,.,.,CASSLGQLYEQYF,TGTGCCAGCAGCTTAGGACAGCTCTACGAGCAGTACTTC
TRBJ1-4,TRBV7-9,.,TRBD1,CASSLDRGWGNEKLFF,TGTGCCAGCAGCTTGGACAGGGGATGGGGTAATGAAAAACTGTTTTTT
TRBJ2-7,TRBV18,.,TRBD1,CASSPRQGAYYEQYF,TGTGCCAGCTCACCCAGACAGGGGGCCTACTACGAGCAGTACTTC
TRBJ2-1,TRBV6-6,.,TRBD1,CASSYGGRQGGDEQFF,TGTGCCAGCAGTTACGGTGGGCGACAGGGGGGCGATGAGCAGTTCTTC
TRBJ1-1,TRBV15,few,.,CATSTFGQTGERAFF,TGTGCCACCAGCACCTTCGGACAGACGGGTGAAAGAGCTTTCTTT
TRBJ1-2,TRBV5-8,few,.,CASSFAGANYGYTF,TGTGCCAGCAGCTTCGCTGGAGCTAACTATGGCTACACCTTC
TRBJ2-5,TRBV5-1,.,.,CASLNLAAPQETQYF,TGCGCCAGCTTGAATTTAGCGGCACCCCAAGAGACCCAGTACTTC
TRBJ1-6,TRBV29-1,few,TRBD1,CSAQTGAGGPLHF,TGCAGCGCACAAACAGGGGCGGGGGGGCCCCTCCACTTT
TRBJ2-1,TRBV16,.,.,CASSHTQGSEQFF,TGTGCCAGCAGCCATACACAGGGATCTGAGCAGTTCTTC
TRBJ2-2,TRBV5-1,.,TRBD2,CASRPYPPRLAGGGTGELFF,TGCGCCAGCAGGCCTTACCCCCCGAGACTAGCGGGAGGAGGAACCGGGGAGCTGTTTTTT
TRBJ1-1,TRBV5-5,.,.,CASSPFRTDMNTEAFF,TGTGCCAGCAGCCCCTTTAGGACGGACATGAACACTGAAGCTTTCTTT
TRBJ2-7,TRBV7-6,.,TRBD1,CASSSPGQGNLRQYF,TGTGCCAGCAGCTCCCCGGGACAGGGAAACCTAAGGCAGTACTTC
TRBJ2-7,TRBV2,.,.,CASSADRIYEQYF,TGTGCCAGCAGTGCCGACAGGATCTACGAGCAGTACTTC
TRBJ2-5,TRBV15,.,TRBD1,CATSSRTGLETQYF,TGTGCCACCAGCTCGCGGACAGGATTAGAGACCCAGTACTTC
TRBJ2-5,TRBV29-1,.,TRBD1,CSGRDSQGTQYF,TGCAGCGGCCGGGACAGTCAAGGGACCCAGTACTTC
TRBJ2-5,TRBV6-5,few,.,CASSYSQGQETQYF,TGTGCCAGCAGTTACTCACAGGGTCAAGAGACCCAGTACTTC
TRBJ1-5,TRBV28,few,TRBD1,CASRSGTGDPSNQPQHF,TGTGCCAGCAGATCCGGGACAGGGGACCCTAGCAATCAGCCCCAGCATTTT
TRBJ1-4,TRBV2,.,.,CASRLGALAATNEKLFF,TGTGCCAGCAGACTTGGGGCCTTAGCAGCAACTAATGAAAAACTGTTTTTT
TRBJ2-7,TRBV14,.,TRBD1,CASSLPDRDYEQYF,TGTGCCAGCAGCCTTCCTGACAGGGACTACGAGCAGTACTTC
TRBJ1-2,TRBV7-8,.,.,CASSLSAGQGGGYTF,TGTGCCAGCAGCTTATCAGCCGGCCAGGGCGGAGGCTACACCTTC
TRBJ2-1,TRBV28,.,TRBD1,CASSFTRQGDEQFF,TGTGCCAGCAGCTTTACCAGACAGGGCGATGAGCAGTTCTTC
TRBJ1-4,TRBV5-5,.,.,CASSLAAGFNEKLFF,TGTGCCAGCAGCTTGGCGGCAGGTTTCAATGAAAAACTGTTTTTT
TRBJ1-1,TRBV7-2,.,.,CASSLSGLGTEAFF,TGTGCCAGCAGCTTGTCAGGGTTAGGCACTGAAGCTTTCTTT
TRBJ1-6,TRBV18,.,.,CASSPQGPNSPLHF,TGTGCCAGCTCACCTCAGGGTCCTAATTCACCCCTCCACTTT
TRBJ2-7,TRBV28,.,TRBD1,CASSSKTGGSSF,TGTGCCAGCAGTTCGAAGACAGGGGGTTCGTCCTTC
TRBJ1-5,TRBV28,.,TRBD1,CASSPWTGNSNQPQHF,TGTGCCAGCAGTCCTTGGACAGGGAATAGCAATCAGCCCCAGCATTTT
TRBJ2-7,TRBV28,.,.,CASSSGAREQYF,TGTGCCAGCAGTTCAGGGGCGCGGGAGCAGTACTTC
TRBJ1-1,TRBV28,few,.,CASAWGRRNTEAFF,TGTGCCAGCGCTTGGGGCAGGAGGAACACTGAAGCTTTCTTT
TRBJ2-3,TRBV7-2,.,.,CASSSTGLITDTQYF,TGTGCCAGCAGCTCTACGGGACTTATCACAGATACGCAGTATTTT
TRBJ2-1,TRBV14,.,TRBD2,CASSQEGAASGYEQFF,TGTGCCAGCAGCCAAGAGGGGGCAGCTAGCGGGTATGAGCAGTTCTTC